The 24 T cell receptor beta chains reported below all come from one sample, sequenced in a study of T-cell reconstitution after alpha-beta-depleted transplantation in children. Unique molecular identifiers featured in how the TCRbeta library was prepared. From the PCR reads, TCRdb called clonotypes with MiXCR, one entry per CDR3 protein. The sample lists fewer than 450,000 distinct CDR3 sequences; about 16% were seen once. The material sequenced was PBMCs, mostly from graft donor cells, taken 360 days after TCRalphabeta/CD19-depleted stem cell transplant. The receptors were gathered from a male patient under 10 years old who had a stem cell transplant for acute lymphoblastic leukemia, so the T cells may come from the graft donor.

This clonotype was seen a handful of times. The J gene is TRBJ2-2, the V gene TRBV10-3, with 13 bases identical to TRBD2. This CDR3 contains 17 residues. Germline values: CDR1 ENHRY, CDR2 SYGVKD. V shed 4 bases and J 5 bases; nucleotides not matched to a gene: 7. The CDR3 loop reads CAISAGLAGVGTGELFF. Written as DNA, the CDR3 is TGTGCCATCAGTGCCGGACTAGCGGGAGTGGGGACCGGGGAGCTGTTTTTT.

This clonotype has only one observation. The chain is built from TRBV20-1 and TRBJ2-2; 14 bases are a match to TRBD2. The germline gives CDR1 DFQATT, CDR2 SNEGSKA (reference sequence). The CDR3 covers 16 residues. The ends lost 5 bases at V and 6 bases at J; junction bases unmatched: 8. Written as DNA, the CDR3 is TGCAGTGCTCCTCAGGGACTAGCGGGAGTCCCCGGGGAGCTGTTTTTT. Translation: CSAPQGLAGVPGELFF.

This clonotype was counted only a few times. The CDR3 here is CASSLQRTDQETQYF. The DNA for the CDR3 is TGTGCCAGCAGCTTGCAGAGGACCGATCAAGAGACCCAGTACTTC. The rearrangement links TRBV5-4 to TRBJ2-5; D call uncertain. This CDR3 is built from 15 residues. CDR1 SGHNT and CDR2 YYREEE come from the germline V gene (reference sequence). Trimming left V 1 base short and J 2 bases short, with 12 bases between.

V and J are TRBV29-1 and TRBJ2-1; a possible D gene is TRBD1 (6 bases). Germline V gives CDR1 SQVTM, CDR2 ANQGSEA. The CDR3 is 13 amino acids. V was cut by 3 bases and J by 12 bases, with 18 bases left in between. CDR3 amino acids: CSVDPWDNERQFF. CDR3 nucleotides: TGCAGCGTTGATCCCTGGGACAACGAAAGGCAGTTCTTC.

This clonotype has more than one count but fewer than ten. CDR3 protein: CASSQKWRAVDTEAFF. In DNA form, the CDR3 reads TGCGCCAGCAGCCAAAAGTGGCGGGCGGTGGACACTGAAGCTTTCTTT. The genes are TRBV4-3 and TRBJ1-1; D is undetermined. Per the germline V gene, CDR1 is LGHNA and CDR2 is YSLEER. The CDR3 contains 16 residues. V lost 2 bases and J lost 3, with 16 bases in between.

The chain is built from TRBV7-9 and TRBJ2-1; 7 nucleotides agree with TRBD1. This CDR3 comprises 14 residues. Germline V lookup: CDR1 SEHNR, CDR2 FQNEAQ (reference sequence). After removal of 6 bases from V and 8 bases from J, the junction contained 10 bases not matched to a gene. This CDR3 is CASRPTTGSDEQFF. CDR3 DNA sequence: TGTGCCAGCAGGCCAACGACAGGGAGCGATGAGCAGTTCTTC. The variable domain in full, completed from reference TRBV7-9 and TRBJ2-1, reads DTGVSQNPRHKITKRGQNVTFRCDPISEHNRLYWYRQTLGQGPEFLTYFQNEAQLEKSRLLSDRFSAERPKGSFSTLEIQRTEQGDSAMYLCASRPTTGSDEQFFGPGTRLTVL.

The chain has TRBV12-3 or TRBV12-4 and TRBJ2-1, with TRBD2 matching over 9 bases. The CDR3 is made up of 14 amino acids. V trimming: 6 bases; J trimming: 5 bases; junction bases outside the gene matches: 5. The CDR3 coding sequence is TGTGCCAGCAGCCCGGGACTAGCAAACAATGAGCAGTTCTTC. It codes for CASSPGLANNEQFF.

This clonotype was detected only a few times. The J gene is TRBJ1-6, the V gene TRBV28; TRBD1 is a possible D gene (5 bases). Germline V gene sequence: CDR1 MDHEN, CDR2 SYDVKM. Trimming removed 3 bases at V and 6 bases at J, with 9 bases between. This CDR3 spans 14 amino acids. CDR3 region: CASSLAGTNSPLHF. CDR3 coding DNA: TGTGCCAGCAGTTTGGCAGGGACTAATTCACCCCTCCACTTT.

This clonotype was counted at least ten times. The chain carries TRBV20-1 and TRBJ2-4; D is tentatively TRBD1 or TRBD2 (7 bases each). V was pared by 0 bases and J by 8 bases, with 11 bases between. CDR1 and CDR2 from the germline V gene are DFQATT and SNEGSKA (reference sequence). CDR3 length equals 13 residues. CDR3 DNA sequence: TGCAGTGCTAGAGAGGCAGGGGGGGACATTCAGTACTTC. Translation gives CSAREAGGDIQYF.

This clonotype has a handful of counts. The chain uses TRBV14 and TRBJ2-7; maybe TRBD1 (6 bases). CDR1 SGHDN and CDR2 FVKESK come from the germline V gene. With 1 base removed from V and 6 bases from J, the gap between germline ends came to 10 bases. This CDR3 region has 13 residues. The CDR3 loop is CASSQVRGGEQYF. CDR3 DNA sequence: TGTGCCAGCAGCCAAGTAAGAGGGGGCGAGCAGTACTTC.

This sequence joins TRBV7-6 and TRBJ1-3; D call uncertain. Trimming shortened V by 1 base and J by 7 bases, and 17 bases separated the two germline ends. This CDR3 contains 16 residues. The germline CDR1 and CDR2 sequences are SGHVS and FNYEAQ. The CDR3 loop is CASSLGYKAPGNTIYF. The CDR3 DNA sequence: TGTGCCAGCAGCTTAGGGTACAAGGCCCCCGGGAACACCATATATTTT.

This clonotype was observed a handful of times. The genes are TRBV28 and TRBJ2-5, with D unresolved. The CDR3 is 16 amino acids. Germline V lookup: CDR1 MDHEN, CDR2 SYDVKM. The ends were cut back, 6 bases at V and 1 base at J, with 18 bases in the middle. The CDR3 nucleotides read TGTGCCAGCAGCCCCCGCCTTTCTTGGGTCCAAGAGACCCAGTACTTC. Residues: CASSPRLSWVQETQYF.

The chain carries TRBV7-6 and TRBJ2-7; no reliable D call. CDR1 SGHVS and CDR2 FNYEAQ come from the germline V gene. V was clipped by 0 bases and J by 3 bases, with 6 bases between them. CDR3 length: 13 amino acids. The CDR3 DNA reads TGTGCCAGCAGCTTAGCGGATGACTACGAGCAGTACTTC. It encodes CASSLADDYEQYF.

This clonotype was picked up many times. The rearrangement links TRBV18 to TRBJ2-3; 7 bases are shared with TRBD2. From germline, CDR1 is KGHSH and CDR2 LQKENI. This CDR3 comprises 15 residues. V gave up 8 bases and J gave up 0 bases; unmatched junction bases: 8. CDR3 region: CASSPLAGSTDTQYF. The CDR3 region has the DNA TGTGCCAGCAGCCCCTTAGCGGGTAGCACAGATACGCAGTATTTT.

This clonotype was counted between two and nine times. This chain uses TRBV12-3 or TRBV12-4 with TRBJ2-5; the match to TRBD2 covers 15 bases. V was clipped by 2 bases and J by 1 base; unmatched bases: 23. This CDR3 has 24 amino acids. The CDR3 is CASSLLAGTSGRRGPGVFQETQYF. CDR3 coding DNA: TGTGCCAGCAGTTTACTGGCCGGGACTAGCGGGAGGAGGGGTCCTGGGGTATTCCAAGAGACCCAGTACTTC.

This clonotype was counted at least ten times. The CDR3 is CASSQEQKAFYNEQFF. For the CDR3, the DNA is TGCGCCAGCAGCCAAGAGCAGAAGGCCTTTTACAATGAGCAGTTCTTC. The genes are TRBV4-3 and TRBJ2-1; no clear D gene. The germline V gene has CDR1 LGHNA and CDR2 YSLEER. This CDR3 spans 16 amino acids. The V and J ends lost 0 bases and 4 bases respectively, with 13 bases between them.

The rearrangement joins TRBV12-3 or TRBV12-4 to TRBJ2-5; 7 bases match TRBD2. The CDR3 runs to 16 residues. V lost 2 bases to trimming and J lost 0 bases; unmatched junction nucleotides: 6. In nucleotides, the CDR3 is TGTGCCAGCAGTTTATCCGGGGGGTCGTACCAAGAGACCCAGTACTTC. Its translation is CASSLSGGSYQETQYF.

This clonotype has just a few counts. The CDR3 bases are TGTGCCAGCAGTTTCCATTCCTACAATGAGCAGTTCTTC. Its protein product is CASSFHSYNEQFF. The chain is built from TRBV12-3 or TRBV12-4 and TRBJ2-1; unclear D gene. CDR3 length: 13 residues. V was shortened by 3 bases and J by 1 base, with 4 bases between the two germline ends.

V and J are TRBV7-9 and TRBJ2-1; the match to TRBD2 covers 10 bases. The V segment lost 5 bases and the J segment 3 bases; nucleotides outside the gene matches: 7. The CDR3 consists of 16 residues. Germline V CDR1 and CDR2: SEHNR, FQNEAQ (reference sequence). CDR3 region: CASSPGLAKHYNEQFF. For the CDR3, the DNA is TGTGCCAGCAGCCCGGGACTAGCGAAACACTACAATGAGCAGTTCTTC.

The sample holds a few counts of this clonotype. The gene calls are TRBV28 and TRBJ2-1; TRBD2 matches at 11 bases. The CDR3 has 16 amino acids. Trimming removed 6 bases from V and 10 bases from J; junction bases left unmatched: 14. Germline V lookup: CDR1 MDHEN, CDR2 SYDVKM. Here the CDR3 reads CASSLSPTSGGHEQFF. The CDR3 region has the DNA TGTGCCAGCAGCCTCAGCCCTACTAGCGGGGGCCACGAGCAGTTCTTC.

This clonotype has just a few counts. A read error may produce the germline difference seen at one junction end. The chain has TRBV27 and TRBJ2-3; TRBD2 matches at 9 bases. The CDR3 is 16 residues long. The germline V gene encodes CDR1 MNHEY and CDR2 SMNVEV (reference sequence). CDR3 amino acids: CASSLSLAGSTDTQYF. The CDR3 DNA sequence: TGTGCCAGCAGTCTATCCCTAGCGGGGAGCACAGATACGCAGTATTTT.

The DNA for the CDR3 is TGTGCCAGCAGCTTGCTCGGGGACGCCTACGAGCAGTACTTC. Its protein product is CASSLLGDAYEQYF. V is TRBV7-2 and J is TRBJ2-7; D possibly matches TRBD1 or TRBD2 (5 bases each). Trimming took 3 bases from V and 2 from J, leaving 11 bases between them. Germline assignment: CDR1 SGHTA and CDR2 FQGNSA. The CDR3 has 14 residues.

The chain is built from TRBV4-3 and TRBJ2-1, with D tentatively TRBD1 or TRBD2 (5 bases each). The CDR3 has 13 residues. The V end lost 3 bases, the J end lost 8 bases, and 11 bases lay between the germline ends. CDR1 and CDR2 (germline): LGHNA, YSLEER. In nucleotides, the CDR3 is TGCGCCAGCAGCCAGGGACCCGGCGATGAGCAGTTCTTC. Translated: CASSQGPGDEQFF.

J is TRBJ1-2 and V is TRBV12-3 or TRBV12-4, with 8 bases identical to TRBD1. V shed 5 bases, J shed 4 bases, and the junction held 6 bases outside the gene matches. The CDR3 is 14 amino acids. The CDR3 loop reads CASSLRQGFYGYTF. The CDR3 nucleotides read TGTGCCAGCAGTCTTAGACAGGGGTTCTATGGCTACACCTTC.